Here is one T cell receptor beta chain with its context. A much more abundant neighbour one base away suggests this may be a read error. This likely comes from a read error, as the CDR3 has no conserved phenylalanine or tryptophan at its end. CDR1 is SGHRS, CDR2 YFSETQ, per germline. The length of the CDR3 is 15 residues. The V end lost 1 base, the J end lost 2 bases, and 10 bases lay between the germline ends. A single record per CDR3 protein comes from TCRdb applying MiXCR to the RT-PCR reads. The sample records approximately 720,000 distinct CDR3 sequences, approximately 14% being singletons. This chain joins TRBV5-1 and TRBJ2-1; D possibly corresponds to TRBD2 (5 bases). The receptor's source is a female donor in good health, serving as a healthy control. The specimen was memory CD4+ T cells from blood. CDR3 residues: CASSLHAGTYNEQFL. The CDR3 coding sequence is TGCGCCAGCAGCTTGCATGCGGGTACCTACAATGAGCAGTTCTTA.